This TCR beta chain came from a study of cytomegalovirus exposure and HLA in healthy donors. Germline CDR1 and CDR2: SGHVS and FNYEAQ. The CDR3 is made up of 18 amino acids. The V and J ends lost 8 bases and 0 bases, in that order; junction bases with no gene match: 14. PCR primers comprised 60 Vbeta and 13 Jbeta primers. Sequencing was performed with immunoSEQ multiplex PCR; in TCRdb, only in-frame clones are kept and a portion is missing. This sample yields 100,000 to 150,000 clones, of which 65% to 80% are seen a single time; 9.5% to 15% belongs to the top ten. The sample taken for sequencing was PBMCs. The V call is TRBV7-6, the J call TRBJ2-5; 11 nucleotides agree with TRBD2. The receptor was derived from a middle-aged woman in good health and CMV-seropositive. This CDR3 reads CASGQGLAAGSYQETQYF. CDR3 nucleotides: TGTGCCAGCGGCCAGGGACTAGCGGCGGGATCGTACCAAGAGACCCAGTACTTC.